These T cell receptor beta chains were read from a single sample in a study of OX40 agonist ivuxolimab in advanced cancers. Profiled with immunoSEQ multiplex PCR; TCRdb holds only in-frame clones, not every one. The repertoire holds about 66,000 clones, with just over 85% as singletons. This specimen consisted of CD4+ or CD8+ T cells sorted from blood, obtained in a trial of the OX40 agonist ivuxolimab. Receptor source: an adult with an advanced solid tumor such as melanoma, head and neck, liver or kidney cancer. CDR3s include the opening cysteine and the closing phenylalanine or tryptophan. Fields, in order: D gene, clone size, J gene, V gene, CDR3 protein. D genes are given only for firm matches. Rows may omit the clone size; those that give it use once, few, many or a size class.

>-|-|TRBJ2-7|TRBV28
CASSINAGAHSYEQYF
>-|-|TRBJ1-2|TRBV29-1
CSVLGEERGYTF
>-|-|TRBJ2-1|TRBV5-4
CASSLTEGLSSYNEQFF
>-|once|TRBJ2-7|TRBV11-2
CASSLVGYEQYF
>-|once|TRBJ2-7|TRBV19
CASRAQAQAVEQYF
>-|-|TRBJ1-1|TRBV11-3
CASSFAANTEAFF
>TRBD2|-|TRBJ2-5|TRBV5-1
CASSPGTSGEETQYF
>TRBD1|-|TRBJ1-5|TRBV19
CASSISDRAGQPQHF
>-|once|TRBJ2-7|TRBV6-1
CASSEENRVDYEQYF
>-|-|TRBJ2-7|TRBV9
CASSEAPQYEQYF
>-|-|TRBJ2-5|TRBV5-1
CASSSRGTRVEETQYF
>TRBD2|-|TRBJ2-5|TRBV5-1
CASSPSGRFQETQYF
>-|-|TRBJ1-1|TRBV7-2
CASFLKQGRAEAFF
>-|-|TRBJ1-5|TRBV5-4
CASSLIGSNQPQHF
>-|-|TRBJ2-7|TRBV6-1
CASLTVNSYEQYF
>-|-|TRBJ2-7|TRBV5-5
CASSGNYEQYF
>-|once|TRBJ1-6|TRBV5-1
CASSLVGRGNSPLHF
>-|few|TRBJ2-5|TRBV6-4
CASSTNQGETQYF
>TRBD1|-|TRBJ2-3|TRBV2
CASRGQATDTQYF
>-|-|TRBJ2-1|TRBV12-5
CASGTTVGNEQFF
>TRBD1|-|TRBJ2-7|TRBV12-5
CASAMGQGRSEQYF
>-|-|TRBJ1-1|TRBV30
CAWSAWTGNTEAFF
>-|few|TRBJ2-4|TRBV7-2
CASSLDGNIQYF
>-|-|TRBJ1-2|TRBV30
CAWSVHRIGGYTF
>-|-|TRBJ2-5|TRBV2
CASSENRDQETQYF
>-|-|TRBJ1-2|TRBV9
CASSVGPFPYGYTF
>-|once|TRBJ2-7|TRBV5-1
CASSRSYEQYF
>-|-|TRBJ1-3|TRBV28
CASSSPSGSSSGNTIYF
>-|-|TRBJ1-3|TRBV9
CASSATRTAGNTIYF
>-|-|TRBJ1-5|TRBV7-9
CASSLGDTVSQPQHF
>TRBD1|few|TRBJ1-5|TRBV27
CASSHRDSNQPQHF
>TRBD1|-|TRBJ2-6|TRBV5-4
CASSGGRGQGAPGANVLTF
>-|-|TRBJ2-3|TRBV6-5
CATGRSTDTQYF
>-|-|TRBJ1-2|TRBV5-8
CASSLPWSGYTF
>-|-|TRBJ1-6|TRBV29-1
CSVEVKGNNSPLHF
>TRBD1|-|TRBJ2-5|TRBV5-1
CASSFGTVGRETQYF
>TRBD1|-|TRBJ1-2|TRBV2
CASRQGVGGYTF
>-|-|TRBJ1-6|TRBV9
CASSVAPGNDSPLHF
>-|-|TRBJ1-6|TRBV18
CASSPPFPLGGGSPLHF
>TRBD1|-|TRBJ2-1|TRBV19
CASSTPTGGGWSSRGYNEQFF
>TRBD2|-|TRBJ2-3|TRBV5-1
CASSLGYGLAGTDTQYF
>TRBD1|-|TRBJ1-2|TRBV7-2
CASSLAGTATYGYTF
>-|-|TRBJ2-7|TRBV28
CASSGNDRGIYEQYF